A selection of T cell receptor beta chains follows, all from one sample in a study of T cells in tumors after PD-1 blockade. Sequenced by immunoSEQ multiplex PCR; TCRdb stores in-frame clones only, minus some. The sample carries approximately 13,000 clones, 65% to 85% recorded once. The sample was PBMCs, taken after anti-PD-1 treatment. The receptors stem from a human donor with basal cell carcinoma. Each CDR3 is given with its conserved first and last residue. D genes are given only for firm matches. Clone size is shown for a subset of rows, as once, few, many or a class of expanded clone.

D	size	V	J	CDR3	DNA
.	.	TRBV6-5	TRBJ1-6	CASSGLGSPLHF	TGTGCCAGCAGCGGTCTCGGTTCACCCCTCCACTTT
TRBD1	.	TRBV25-1	TRBJ1-2	CASSEFSPRGDGYTF	TGTGCCAGCAGTGAATTTTCCCCCAGGGGGGATGGCTACACCTTC
.	.	TRBV28	TRBJ1-6	CASSLRLLAAVNSPLHF	TGTGCCAGCAGTTTAAGGTTACTGGCGGCAGTCAATTCACCCCTCCACTTT
TRBD2	once	TRBV27	TRBJ2-1	CASRRLAGRSSYNEQFF	TGTGCCAGCAGGAGACTAGCGGGACGAAGCTCCTACAATGAGCAGTTCTTC
TRBD1	.	TRBV29-1	TRBJ1-2	CSVEPPGQKYGYTF	TGCAGCGTAGAACCACCGGGACAGAAATATGGCTACACCTTC
TRBD2	.	TRBV28	TRBJ2-3	CASSTSGTSTDTQYF	TGTGCCAGCAGTACTAGCGGGACTAGCACAGATACGCAGTATTTT
TRBD2	.	TRBV5-1	TRBJ2-1	CASSSSSGSSSYNEQFF	TGCGCCAGCAGCTCCTCAAGCGGGAGTTCCTCCTACAATGAGCAGTTCTTC
.	.	TRBV3-1/TRBV3-2	TRBJ1-1	CASSPGTRAEAFF	TGTGCCAGCAGCCCCGGGACAAGGGCTGAAGCTTTCTTT
.	.	TRBV19	TRBJ2-7	CASSIERGGRPYEQYF	TGTGCCAGTAGTATTGAGCGAGGGGGACGTCCCTACGAGCAGTACTTC
TRBD1	.	TRBV9	TRBJ1-5	CASSVGGQGDQPQHF	TGTGCCAGCAGCGTCGGGGGACAGGGCGATCAGCCCCAGCATTTT
.	.	TRBV6-5	TRBJ2-3	CASSYRRPPPKYTQYF	TGTGCCAGCAGTTACCGCAGGCCTCCGCCCAAATATACGCAGTATTTT
.	.	TRBV5-1	TRBJ2-5	CASMRDGLLRETQYF	TGCGCCAGTATGCGGGACGGACTCCTAAGGGAGACCCAGTACTTC